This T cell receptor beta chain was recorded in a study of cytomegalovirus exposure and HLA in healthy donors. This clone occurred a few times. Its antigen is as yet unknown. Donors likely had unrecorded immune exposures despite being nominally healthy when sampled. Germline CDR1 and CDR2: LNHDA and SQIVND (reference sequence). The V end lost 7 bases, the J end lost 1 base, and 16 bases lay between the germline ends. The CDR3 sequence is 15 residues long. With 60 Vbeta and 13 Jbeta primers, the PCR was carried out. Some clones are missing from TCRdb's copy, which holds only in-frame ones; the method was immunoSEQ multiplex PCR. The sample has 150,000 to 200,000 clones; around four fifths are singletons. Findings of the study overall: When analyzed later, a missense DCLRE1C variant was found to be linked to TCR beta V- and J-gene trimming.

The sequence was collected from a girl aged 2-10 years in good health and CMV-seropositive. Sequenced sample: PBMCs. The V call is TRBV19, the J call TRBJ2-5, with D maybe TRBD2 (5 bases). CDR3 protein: CASTLRWTAQETQYF. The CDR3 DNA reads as TGTGCCAGTACCCTAAGGTGGACTGCCCAAGAGACCCAGTACTTC.